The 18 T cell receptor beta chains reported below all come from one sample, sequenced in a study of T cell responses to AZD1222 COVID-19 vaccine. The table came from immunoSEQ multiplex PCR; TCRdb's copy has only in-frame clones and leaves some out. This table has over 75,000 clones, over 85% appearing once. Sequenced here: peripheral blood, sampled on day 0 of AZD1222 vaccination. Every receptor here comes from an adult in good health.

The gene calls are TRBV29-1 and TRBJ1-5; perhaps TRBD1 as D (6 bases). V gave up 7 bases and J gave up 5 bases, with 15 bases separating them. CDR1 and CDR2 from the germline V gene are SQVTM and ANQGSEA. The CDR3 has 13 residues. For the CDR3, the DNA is TGCAGCGCTCAGGGGAATGAGGATCAGCCCCAGCATTTT. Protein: CSAQGNEDQPQHF.

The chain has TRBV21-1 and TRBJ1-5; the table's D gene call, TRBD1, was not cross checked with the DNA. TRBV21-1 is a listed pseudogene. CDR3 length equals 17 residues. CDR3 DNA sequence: TGTGCCAGCAGCAAATTTTGGGGGACAGGGGGTGGTCAGCCCCAGCATTTT. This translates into CASSKFWGTGGGQPQHF.

The DNA of the CDR3 is TGTGCCAGCAGCGTAGCTGCAGGGGGGGAAAATTCACCCCTCCACTTT. Its protein product is CASSVAAGGENSPLHF. The genes are TRBV9 and TRBJ1-6, with TRBD1 matching 7 bases. The CDR3 loop spans 16 amino acids. The J segment lost 7 bases and the V segment lost 0 bases, leaving 7 bases of the junction unmatched. From germline, CDR1 is SGDLS and CDR2 YYNGEE. The full variable domain, with the rest looked up from reference TRBV9 and TRBJ1-6, is DSGVTQTPKHLITATGQRVTLRCSPRSGDLSVYWYQQSLDQGLQFLIQYYNGEERAKGNILERFSAQQFPDLHSELNLSSLELGDSALYFCASSVAAGGENSPLHFGNGTRLTVT.

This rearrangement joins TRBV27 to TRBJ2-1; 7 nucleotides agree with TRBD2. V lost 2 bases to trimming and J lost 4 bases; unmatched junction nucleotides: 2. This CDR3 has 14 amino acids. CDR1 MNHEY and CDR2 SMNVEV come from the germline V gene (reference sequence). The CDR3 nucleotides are TGTGCCAGCAGTTTAATGCGGGAGTACAATGAGCAGTTCTTC. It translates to CASSLMREYNEQFF.

The CDR3 is CASTRGTNEKLFF. The CDR3 DNA sequence: TGTGCCAGCACGCGGGGCACTAATGAAAAACTGTTTTTT. The chain uses TRBV28 and TRBJ1-4; D possibly corresponds to TRBD1 (5 bases). Trimming left V 7 bases short and J 2 bases short, with 8 bases between. The CDR3 has 13 amino acids. Germline V lookup: CDR1 MDHEN, CDR2 SYDVKM.

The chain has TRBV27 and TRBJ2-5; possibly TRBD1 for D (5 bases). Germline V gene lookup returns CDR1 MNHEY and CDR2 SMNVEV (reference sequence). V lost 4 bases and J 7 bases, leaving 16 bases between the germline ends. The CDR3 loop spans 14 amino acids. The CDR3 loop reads CASSSPGQPRTQYF. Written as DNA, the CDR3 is TGTGCCAGCAGTTCCCCAGGGCAACCGCGGACCCAGTACTTC.

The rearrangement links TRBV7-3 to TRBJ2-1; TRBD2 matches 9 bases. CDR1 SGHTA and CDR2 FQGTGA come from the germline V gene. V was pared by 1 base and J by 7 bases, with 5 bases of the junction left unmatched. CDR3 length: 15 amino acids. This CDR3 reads CASSLNAAGGNEQFF. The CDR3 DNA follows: TGTGCCAGCAGCTTAAATGCAGCGGGGGGAAATGAGCAGTTCTTC.

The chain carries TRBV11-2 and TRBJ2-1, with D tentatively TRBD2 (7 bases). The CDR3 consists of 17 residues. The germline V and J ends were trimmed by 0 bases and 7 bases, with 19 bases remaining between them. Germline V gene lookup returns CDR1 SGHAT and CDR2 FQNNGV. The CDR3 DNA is TGTGCCAGCAGCTTAGAGAGGGCAGGGGAGGGTGAAAATGAGCAGTTCTTC. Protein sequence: CASSLERAGEGENEQFF.

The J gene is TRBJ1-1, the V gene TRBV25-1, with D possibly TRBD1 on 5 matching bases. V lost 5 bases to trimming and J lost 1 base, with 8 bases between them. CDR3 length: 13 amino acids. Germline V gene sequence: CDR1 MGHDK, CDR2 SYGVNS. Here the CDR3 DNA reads TGTGCCAGCAGTTCGAGGGGGAACACTGAAGCTTTCTTT. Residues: CASSSRGNTEAFF.

The CDR3 here is CASSFTLDGPAGNTIYF. The CDR3 DNA sequence: TGCGCCAGCAGCTTCACCCTTGATGGACCAGCTGGAAACACCATATATTTT. The chain couples TRBV4-1 to TRBJ1-3; D gene uncertain. V was cut by 5 bases and J by 2 bases, with 19 bases left in between. Germline V gene sequence: CDR1 MGHRA, CDR2 YSYEKL. The length of the CDR3 is 17 residues.

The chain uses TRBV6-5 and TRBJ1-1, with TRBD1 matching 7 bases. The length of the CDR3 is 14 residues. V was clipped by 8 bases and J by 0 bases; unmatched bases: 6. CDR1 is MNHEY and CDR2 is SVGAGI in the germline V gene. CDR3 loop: CASQGQIVNTEAFF. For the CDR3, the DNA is TGTGCCAGCCAGGGACAGATAGTGAACACTGAAGCTTTCTTT.

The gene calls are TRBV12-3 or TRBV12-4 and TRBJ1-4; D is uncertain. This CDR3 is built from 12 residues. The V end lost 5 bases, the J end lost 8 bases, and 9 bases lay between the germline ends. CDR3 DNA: TGTGCCAGCAGTGGAGGGAGGGAAAAACTGTTTTTT. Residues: CASSGGREKLFF.

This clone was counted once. The CDR3 DNA reads TGTGCCAGCAGGCTGGGACCCAATGAGCAGTTCTTC. The encoded protein is CASRLGPNEQFF. The rearrangement links TRBV7-9 to TRBJ2-1, with D possibly being TRBD1 or TRBD2 (5 bases each). V lost 6 bases and J lost 6, with 9 bases in between. The CDR3 runs 12 residues. Germline-derived CDR1 and CDR2 are SEHNR and FQNEAQ (reference sequence).

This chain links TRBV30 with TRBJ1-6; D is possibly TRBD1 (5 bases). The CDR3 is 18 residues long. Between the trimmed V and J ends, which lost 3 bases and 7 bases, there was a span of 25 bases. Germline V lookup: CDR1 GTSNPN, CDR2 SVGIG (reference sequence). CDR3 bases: TGTGCCTGGAGCGAAACACCCCTAGGAGGGGCAGGGAATTCACCCCTCCACTTT. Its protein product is CAWSETPLGGAGNSPLHF.

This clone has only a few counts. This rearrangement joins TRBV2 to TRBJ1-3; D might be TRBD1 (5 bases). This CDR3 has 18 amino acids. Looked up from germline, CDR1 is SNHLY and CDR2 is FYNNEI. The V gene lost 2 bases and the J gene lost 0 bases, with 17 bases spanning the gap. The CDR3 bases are TGTGCCAGCAGTGAAAGGGGCTCGTTGCTGAACTCTGGAAACACCATATATTTT. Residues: CASSERGSLLNSGNTIYF.

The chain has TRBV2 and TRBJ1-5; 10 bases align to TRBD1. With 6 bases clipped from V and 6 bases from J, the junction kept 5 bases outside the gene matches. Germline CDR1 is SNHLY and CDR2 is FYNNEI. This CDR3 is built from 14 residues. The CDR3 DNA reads TGTGCCAGCAGGGACAGGGGGTCGGTTCAGCCCCAGCATTTT. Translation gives CASRDRGSVQPQHF.

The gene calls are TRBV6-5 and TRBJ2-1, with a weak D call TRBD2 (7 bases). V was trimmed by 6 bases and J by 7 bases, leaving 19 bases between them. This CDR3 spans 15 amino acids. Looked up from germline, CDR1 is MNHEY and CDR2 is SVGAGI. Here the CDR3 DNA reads TGTGCCAGCAGCCTCGACGGGGGGCGGATAAATGAGCAGTTCTTC. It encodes CASSLDGGRINEQFF.

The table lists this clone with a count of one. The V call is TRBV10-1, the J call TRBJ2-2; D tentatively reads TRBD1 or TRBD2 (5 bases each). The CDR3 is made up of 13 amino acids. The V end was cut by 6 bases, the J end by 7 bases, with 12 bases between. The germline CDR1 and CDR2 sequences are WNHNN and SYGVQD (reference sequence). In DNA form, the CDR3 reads TGCGCCAGCAGCAGGGAGAGGGTCGGGGAGCTGTTTTTT. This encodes CASSRERVGELFF.